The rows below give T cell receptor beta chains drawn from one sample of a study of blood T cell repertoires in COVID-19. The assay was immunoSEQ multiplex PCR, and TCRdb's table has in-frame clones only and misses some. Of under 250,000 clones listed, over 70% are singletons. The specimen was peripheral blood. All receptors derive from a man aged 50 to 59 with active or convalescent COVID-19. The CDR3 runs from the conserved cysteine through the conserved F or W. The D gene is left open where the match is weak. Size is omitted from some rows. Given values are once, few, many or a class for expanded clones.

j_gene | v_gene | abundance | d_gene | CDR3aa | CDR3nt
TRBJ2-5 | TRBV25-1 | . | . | CASSEGRQAFQETQYF | TGTGCCAGCAGTGAAGGTCGCCAGGCTTTCCAAGAGACCCAGTACTTC
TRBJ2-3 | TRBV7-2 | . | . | CASSLDSLTTDTQYF | TGTGCCAGCAGCTTAGACTCGTTAACCACAGATACGCAGTATTTT
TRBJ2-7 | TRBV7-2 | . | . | CASSLRPGQSYEQYF | TGTGCCAGCAGCTTACGTCCCGGACAGAGTTACGAGCAGTACTTC
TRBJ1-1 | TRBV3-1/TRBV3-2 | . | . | CASSYSNTEAFF | TGTGCCAGCAGCTACTCTAACACTGAAGCTTTCTTT
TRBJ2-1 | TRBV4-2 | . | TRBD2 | CASSQLSKGTSEGEQFF | TGTGCCAGCAGCCAGCTAAGCAAAGGGACTAGCGAGGGTGAGCAGTTCTTC
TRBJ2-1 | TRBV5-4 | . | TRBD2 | CASSAGTSGGASDEQFF | TGTGCCAGCAGCGCGGGAACTAGCGGGGGGGCCTCGGATGAGCAGTTCTTC
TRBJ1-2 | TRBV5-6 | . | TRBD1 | CASSYTGGFYGYTF | TGTGCCAGCAGCTACACAGGGGGTTTTTATGGCTACACCTTC
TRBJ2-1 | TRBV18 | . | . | CASSPGGIDEQFF | TGTGCCAGCTCACCAGGCGGTATCGATGAGCAGTTCTTC
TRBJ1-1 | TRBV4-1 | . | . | CASSQDMAGMNTEAFF | TGCGCCAGCAGCCAAGATATGGCAGGGATGAACACTGAAGCTTTCTTT
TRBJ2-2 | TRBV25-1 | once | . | CASSSRALNTGELFF | TGTGCCAGCAGTTCCAGGGCTTTGAACACCGGGGAGCTGTTTTTT
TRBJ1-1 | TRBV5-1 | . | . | CASSSNLDSTNTEAFF | TGCGCCAGCAGCTCGAATTTGGACAGCACGAACACTGAAGCTTTCTTT
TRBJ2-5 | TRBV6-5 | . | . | CASSYQGTETQYF | TGTGCCAGCAGTTACCAGGGGACCGAGACCCAGTACTTC
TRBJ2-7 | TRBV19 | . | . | CASSPAGASYEQYF | TGTGCCAGTAGTCCCGCAGGCGCCTCCTACGAGCAGTACTTC
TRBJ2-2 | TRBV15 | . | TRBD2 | CATSRGGFAGATGELFF | TGTGCCACCAGCAGAGGAGGTTTCGCGGGAGCCACCGGGGAGCTGTTTTTT
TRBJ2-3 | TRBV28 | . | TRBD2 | CASTGGHTQYF | TGTGCCAGCACGGGAGGGCATACGCAGTATTTT
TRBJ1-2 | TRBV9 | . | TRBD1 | CASSVDTDRLANYGYTF | TGTGCCAGCAGCGTTGATACGGACAGGCTCGCTAACTATGGCTACACCTTC
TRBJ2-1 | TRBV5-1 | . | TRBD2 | CASSALAGGDNEQFF | TGCGCCAGCAGCGCCCTAGCGGGAGGGGACAATGAGCAGTTCTTC
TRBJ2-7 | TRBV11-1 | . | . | CASSLETTTYEQYF | TGTGCCAGCAGCTTAGAGACAACCACCTACGAGCAGTACTTC
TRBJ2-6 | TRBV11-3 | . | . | CASSLFSGGSGANVLTF | TGTGCCAGCAGCCTTTTTTCCGGGGGATCTGGGGCCAACGTCCTGACTTTC
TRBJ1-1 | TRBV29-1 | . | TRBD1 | CSTYYGQGSEAFF | TGCAGCACCTACTACGGACAGGGTTCTGAAGCTTTCTTT
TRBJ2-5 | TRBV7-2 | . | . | CASSLQFQETQYF | TGTGCCAGCAGCTTACAGTTCCAAGAGACCCAGTACTTC
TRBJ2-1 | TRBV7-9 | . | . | CASSLAGGPYNEQFF | TGTGCCAGCAGCTTAGCGGGGGGACCCTACAATGAGCAGTTCTTC
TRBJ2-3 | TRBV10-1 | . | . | CASSESGSTDTQYF | TGCGCCAGCAGTGAGTCCGGTAGCACAGATACGCAGTATTTT
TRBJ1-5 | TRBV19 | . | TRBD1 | CASSWDRASQPQHF | TGTGCCAGTAGTTGGGACAGGGCAAGTCAGCCCCAGCATTTT